This T cell receptor beta chain appears in the sequencing data of a study of cytomegalovirus exposure and HLA in healthy donors. Notes on the study in general: The listing of about 150 TCR beta chains classed them as cytomegalovirus-associated. It was reported that the classifier diagnosed cytomegalovirus status with high specificity and sensitivity in both the original and validation cohorts. The majority of TCR sequences were rare, yet some public TCRs appeared in many donors.

Germline V gene data show CDR1 as MRHNA and CDR2 as SNTAGT. The CDR3 loop spans 16 amino acids. J gave up 5 bases and V 2 bases, and 9 bases lay outside the gene matches. Points on this clone: The antigen remains unidentified.

Clones were sequenced by immunoSEQ multiplex PCR, and TCRdb holds only the in-frame ones, with some missing. Here the sample spans about 130,000 clones, roughly 89% being singletons. The V and J genes are TRBV6-4 and TRBJ2-5; the match to TRBD1 covers 9 bases. Sample: PBMCs. This clonotype originated in a woman between 18 and 30 years old in good health and CMV-seronegative. The CDR3 spells CASSDPRQGVDETQYF. The CDR3 DNA reads TGTGCCAGCAGTGACCCCCGACAGGGGGTCGACGAGACCCAGTACTTC.